This T cell receptor (beta chain) was profiled in a study of OX40 agonist ivuxolimab in advanced cancers. The study's findings and limits: On average, CD8+ T cells showed a greater number of expanded clones than CD4+.

A word on this clone: The antigen remains unidentified.

Assay: immunoSEQ multiplex PCR; the TCRdb copy retains only in-frame clones and omits some. The table shows 35,000 to 45,000 clones, with 80% to 90% occurring only once. The germline V gene encodes CDR1 MDHEN and CDR2 SYDVKM. The V end lost 5 bases, the J end lost 7 bases, and 5 bases lay between the germline ends. CDR3 length: 11 residues. The sample was CD4+ or CD8+ T cells sorted from blood, taken in a trial of the OX40 agonist ivuxolimab. This clonotype originated in an adult with an advanced solid tumor such as melanoma, head and neck, liver or kidney cancer. The chain recombines TRBV28 with TRBJ2-2, with D unresolved. The CDR3 protein is CASSTFGELFF. The CDR3 DNA follows: TGTGCCAGCAGTACCTTCGGGGAGCTGTTTTTT.